The 19 T cell receptor beta chains below come from one sample, sequenced in a study of shared clonotypes between healthy human individuals. The repertoire was sequenced with immunoSEQ multiplex PCR; TCRdb's copy has only in-frame clones and lacks some. The sample lists around 1,900,000 clones; over 85% were seen once. Naive CD8 cells lacked CD45RO, underwent positive selection for CCR7 and left out terminally differentiated effector memory CD45RA+ cells. Sequencing was done on a sample of naive CD8+ T cells from PBMCs. These TCRs come from a man aged 18-30 years in good health. Some clones in this sample may be carry-over from other donors' samples.

The rearrangement links TRBV19 to TRBJ2-7; D not resolved. The ends were cut back, 5 bases at V and 3 bases at J, with 8 bases in the middle. The CDR3 extends over 12 amino acids. Germline CDR1 is LNHDA and CDR2 is SQIVND (reference sequence). For the CDR3, the DNA is TGTGCCAGTAGTGCGGCAAACTACGAGCAGTACTTC. Translated: CASSAANYEQYF.

This chain connects TRBV7-6 to TRBJ2-7, with 8 nucleotides matching TRBD2. In germline, CDR1 is SGHVS, CDR2 FNYEAQ. This CDR3 region has 15 residues. V gave up 4 bases and J gave up 5 bases; unmatched junction bases: 10. CDR3 DNA sequence: TGTGCCAGCAGCTCCGGGGGGGAGACAGTCCACGAGCAGTACTTC. It codes for CASSSGGETVHEQYF.

The chain links TRBV4-3 to TRBJ2-7; D unresolved. Germline V gives CDR1 LGHNA, CDR2 YSLEER. The CDR3 has 13 amino acids. Trimming shortened V by 1 base and J by 7 bases, and 11 bases separated the two germline ends. In DNA, the CDR3 is TGCGCCAGCAGCCAAGTAATAAGGGCTGAGCAGTACTTC. Its protein product is CASSQVIRAEQYF.

This clone was counted a single time. The V and J genes are TRBV2 and TRBJ2-7, with D possibly matching TRBD2 (6 bases). V shed 0 bases and J shed 4 bases, with 19 bases lying between them. The length of the CDR3 is 17 residues. Per the germline V gene, CDR1 is SNHLY and CDR2 is FYNNEI. The CDR3 DNA sequence: TGTGCCAGCAGTGAAGCCCCCGGCGTTGCGGGATGGTACGAGCAGTACTTC. Its translation: CASSEAPGVAGWYEQYF.

The CDR3 nucleotides read TGTGCCAGCAGGCTCCGGGACAGGGGGTATGAAAAACTGTTTTTT. This gives the protein CASRLRDRGYEKLFF. The V and J genes are TRBV6-5 and TRBJ1-4; TRBD1 agrees at 11 bases. The germline CDR1 and CDR2 sequences are MNHEY and SVGAGI. J gave up 6 bases and V 6 bases, and 6 bases lay outside the gene matches. There are 15 residues in the CDR3.

The chain employs TRBV11-2 and TRBJ1-1; the D is unclear. The germline V gene encodes CDR1 SGHAT and CDR2 FQNNGV. V lost 1 base and J lost 0, with 6 bases in between. The CDR3 totals 14 residues. CDR3 sequence reads: CASSLGPMNTEAFF. The CDR3 DNA reads TGTGCCAGCAGCTTAGGTCCCATGAACACTGAAGCTTTCTTT. Variable domain in full (rest from reference TRBV11-2 and TRBJ1-1): EAGVAQSPRYKIIEKRQSVAFWCNPISGHATLYWYQQILGQGPKLLIQFQNNGVVDDSQLPKDRFSAERLKGVDSTLKIQPAKLEDSAVYLCASSLGPMNTEAFFGQGTRLTVV.

This clone appeared once. The genes are TRBV11-3 and TRBJ2-7; tentative D call: TRBD2 (5 bases). Germline CDR1 reads SGHNT; CDR2 reads YENEEA. This CDR3 is built from 16 residues. V was clipped by 5 bases and J by 3 bases, with 20 bases between them. The chain's CDR3 is CASSPPDGVAGYEQYF. The CDR3, as DNA: TGTGCCAGCAGCCCACCTGACGGGGTGGCAGGCTACGAGCAGTACTTC. The full variable domain, in which reference TRBV11-3 and TRBJ2-7 provide the parts outside the CDR3, is EAGVVQSPRYKIIEKKQPVAFWCNPISGHNTLYWYLQNLGQGPELLIRYENEEAVDDSQLPKDRFSAERLKGVDSTLKIQPAELGDSAVYLCASSPPDGVAGYEQYFGPGTRLTVT.

J is TRBJ2-3 and V is TRBV10-2; 9 bases map to TRBD2. Germline lookup yields CDR1 WSHSY and CDR2 SAAADI. This CDR3 contains 14 residues. The V gene end was trimmed by 5 bases and the J gene end by 8 bases; junction bases not matched to a gene: 8. The chain's CDR3 is CASSLAGEEGTQYF. In DNA, the CDR3 is TGCGCCAGCAGTTTAGCGGGAGAGGAGGGTACGCAGTATTTT.

V and J are TRBV7-9 and TRBJ2-3; TRBD1 matches 8 bases. This CDR3 spans 17 amino acids. Germline assignment: CDR1 SEHNR and CDR2 FQNEAQ (reference sequence). V lost 1 base to trimming and J lost 0 bases; unmatched junction nucleotides: 6. CDR3 sequence reads: CASSLVGGQDSTDTQYF. CDR3 DNA sequence: TGTGCCAGCAGCTTAGTAGGGGGACAGGATAGCACAGATACGCAGTATTTT.

The chain joins TRBV6-1 to TRBJ2-7; TRBD2 matches at 8 bases. V shed 6 bases and J 0 bases; nucleotides not matched to a gene: 4. The germline V gene encodes CDR1 MNHNS and CDR2 SASEGT. The CDR3 spans 14 residues. CDR3 in amino acids: CASSPGGISYEQYF. The CDR3 coding sequence is TGTGCCAGCAGCCCGGGGGGGATCTCCTACGAGCAGTACTTC.

The V call is TRBV30, the J call TRBJ2-7; 10 positions agree with TRBD2. Unmatched junction bases numbered 4, after V lost 5 bases and J lost 3 bases. CDR3 length equals 13 residues. The germline V gene has CDR1 GTSNPN and CDR2 SVGIG (reference sequence). This CDR3 is CAWGTSANYEQYF. DNA of the CDR3: TGTGCCTGGGGGACTAGCGCTAACTACGAGCAGTACTTC.

The chain employs TRBV7-9 and TRBJ2-1; D is possibly TRBD2 (7 bases). Germline V lookup: CDR1 SEHNR, CDR2 FQNEAQ (reference sequence). The length of the CDR3 is 15 residues. With 7 bases removed from V and 2 bases from J, the gap between germline ends came to 15 bases. The CDR3 is CASTIRGAPYNEQFF. In nucleotides, the CDR3 is TGTGCCAGCACCATTCGGGGGGCGCCCTACAATGAGCAGTTCTTC.

Only a few counts were recorded for this clone. V is TRBV7-6 and J is TRBJ1-1; the D gene is possibly TRBD1 (5 bases). The ends were cut back, 4 bases at V and 6 bases at J, with 15 bases in the middle. Per the germline V gene, CDR1 is SGHVS and CDR2 is FNYEAQ. CDR3 length: 14 residues. The CDR3 region is CASSSLGGGAEAFF. CDR3 nucleotides: TGTGCCAGCAGCTCCCTGGGGGGAGGCGCTGAAGCTTTCTTT.

The chain uses TRBV27 and TRBJ2-1; D is possibly TRBD1 (5 bases). The CDR3 totals 19 residues. Looked up from germline, CDR1 is MNHEY and CDR2 is SMNVEV (reference sequence). V was trimmed by 2 bases and J by 0 bases, leaving 20 bases between them. In DNA, the CDR3 is TGTGCCAGCAGTTTAGACAGATCGGGCTCGTACAGCTCCTACAATGAGCAGTTCTTC. It yields the protein CASSLDRSGSYSSYNEQFF.

V is TRBV6-1 and J is TRBJ2-1; 16 positions match TRBD2. This CDR3 is 17 amino acids long. The germline V gene has CDR1 MNHNS and CDR2 SASEGT. After removal of 2 bases from V and 8 bases from J, the junction contained 6 bases not matched to a gene. The CDR3 protein is CASSERMGLAGGYEQFF. For the CDR3, the DNA is TGTGCCAGCAGTGAAAGGATGGGACTAGCGGGAGGGTATGAGCAGTTCTTC.

V is TRBV5-1 and J is TRBJ2-5, with D possibly being TRBD1 (6 bases). The CDR3 spans 16 residues. CDR1 and CDR2 from the germline V gene are SGHRS and YFSETQ. The V gene lost 3 bases and the J gene lost 5 bases, with 20 bases spanning the gap. For the CDR3, the DNA is TGCGCCAGCAGCTGGACCCCGGACAGCTTGCAGGAGACCCAGTACTTC. Translation: CASSWTPDSLQETQYF. Filled out from reference TRBV5-1 and TRBJ2-5, the complete variable domain reads KAGVTQTPRYLIKTRGQQVTLSCSPISGHRSVSWYQQTPGQGLQFLFEYFSETQRNKGNFPGRFSGRQFSNSRSEMNVSTLELGDSALYLCASSWTPDSLQETQYFGPGTRLLVL.

This clone was detected only once. The chain carries TRBV6-1 and TRBJ1-5, with D unclear. V lost 6 bases and J 2 bases, leaving 11 bases between the germline ends. Germline CDR1 and CDR2: MNHNS and SASEGT. The CDR3 is 14 residues long. The CDR3 nucleotides are TGTGCCAGCAGGGACCTTTGGGGCAATCAGCCCCAGCATTTT. This encodes CASRDLWGNQPQHF.

The rearrangement uses TRBV9 and TRBJ2-5; D unresolved. This CDR3 is 15 amino acids long. Trimming took 4 bases from V and 0 from J, leaving 13 bases between them. Germline V gene lookup returns CDR1 SGDLS and CDR2 YYNGEE. The CDR3 region is CASSPRRSYQETQYF. The CDR3, as DNA: TGTGCCAGCAGCCCCCGCAGGTCGTACCAAGAGACCCAGTACTTC.

The chain uses TRBV19 and TRBJ2-5; weak D call: TRBD1 (6 bases). The V end lost 5 bases, the J end lost 3 bases, and 10 bases lay between the germline ends. Germline assignment: CDR1 LNHDA and CDR2 SQIVND (reference sequence). The CDR3 runs 13 residues. The CDR3 DNA reads as TGTGCCAGTAGTTCGGACAGCGAAGAGACCCAGTACTTC. Protein product: CASSSDSEETQYF.